This T cell receptor beta chain came from a study of cytotoxic CD8 clonotypes in ibrutinib-treated CLL. Whole-study context: Investigators collected response samples after a median roughly 13 months of treatment, range 6 to 36. Study results and caveats: Baseline levels of clonality went above those of age-matched healthy donors and moved with circulating CD8+ T-cell counts.

As regards this clone: What it recognizes is unknown.

Depth targeted 1 in 200,000 to 1 in 1 million T cells, averaging about 9.2x coverage per clonotype. Only in-frame clones appear in the TCRdb table, and some are missing; sequencing was by immunoSEQ multiplex PCR. The top ten hold approximately 17% of the sample, which has tens of thousands of clones, about 50% seen once. The receptor's source is a human donor with chronic lymphocytic leukemia. The sample here was PBMCs, taken before ibrutinib treatment.

CDR3 bases: TGTGCCAGCAGCTACAGGGCTAGCAATCAGCCCCAGCATTTT. Protein product: CASSYRASNQPQHF. The chain couples TRBV27 to TRBJ1-5, with a tentative D call TRBD1 (6 bases). Germline V lookup: CDR1 MNHEY, CDR2 SMNVEV (reference sequence). The CDR3 is 14 amino acids. Trimming pared 6 bases from V and 0 bases from J, leaving 9 bases between.